The clone carrying this T cell receptor (beta chain) was counted many times. The target antigen is unknown. This sample is part of a study of T cells in Graves' hyperthyroidism and ophthalmopathy. Study information: Pretreatment peripheral blood was obtained at initial diagnosis.

Amplification of TCR beta CDR3 regions was performed using RNA transcripts as template. The HTBI primer set drove a first-round RT-PCR of the TCR CDR3. TCRdb re-analysed the multiplex PCR reads in MiXCR, keeping a single row per CDR3 protein. The profile covers 500,000 to 650,000 distinct CDR3 sequences, with over 15% appearing a single time and around 17% taken by the ten largest. Findings of the study overall: Patients with ophthalmopathy were separated from those with stable hyperthyroidism by a 13 V-J model.

Diagnosis rested on symptoms, serum thyroxine and TRAb, thyroid ultrasound, and orbital computed tomography. V dropped 5 bases and J dropped 7 bases, with 12 bases sitting between them. The CDR3 is 12 residues long. Germline V gene data show CDR1 as ENHRY and CDR2 as SYGVKD. Sample: blood. The chain is built from TRBV10-3 and TRBJ2-7; possibly TRBD1 or TRBD2 for D (5 bases each). This TCR was sampled from a woman aged 18-30 years with Graves' ophthalmopathy. The CDR3 loop is CAISSRGVEQYF. The CDR3 nucleotides are TGTGCCATCAGTTCCCGAGGGGTGGAGCAGTACTTC.